What follows are 25 T cell receptor beta chains derived from one specimen sequenced in a study of shared clonotypes between healthy human individuals. TCRdb keeps only in-frame clones here, not all; method: immunoSEQ multiplex PCR. This table holds roughly 2.6 million clones, roughly nine tenths found once. The sequencing sample was made of naive CD4+ T cells sorted from blood. The subset here: CD45RA+ positively selected. The receptors here all came from a man between 18 and 29 years old in good health.

The chain uses TRBV11-3 and TRBJ2-2; TRBD2 aligns across 15 bases. Germline assignment: CDR1 SGHNT and CDR2 YENEEA. CDR3 length equals 16 residues. Trimming at V came to 3 bases and at J to 4 bases, leaving 0 bases not matched to a gene. The CDR3, as DNA: TGTGCCAGCAGCTTGGGACTAGCGGGGGGCACCGGGGAGCTGTTTTTT. Translated, it gives CASSLGLAGGTGELFF.

The chain couples TRBV25-1 to TRBJ2-2, with D tentatively TRBD1 (6 bases). The CDR3 has 15 amino acids. CDR1 is MGHDK and CDR2 is SYGVNS in the germline V gene. Trimming removed 3 bases at V and 3 bases at J, with 11 bases between. The CDR3 region has the DNA TGTGCCAGCAGTGACGGCAGGGGTCACACCGGGGAGCTGTTTTTT. Residues: CASSDGRGHTGELFF. The whole variable domain, remainder taken from reference TRBV25-1 and TRBJ2-2, is EADIYQTPRYLVIGTGKKITLECSQTMGHDKMYWYQQDPGMELHLIHYSYGVNSTEKGDLSSESTVSRIRTEHFPLTLESARPSHTSQYLCASSDGRGHTGELFFGEGSRLTVL.

The chain employs TRBV27 and TRBJ1-6, with a possible D match to TRBD1 (5 bases). The V gene's germline CDR1 is MNHEY and CDR2 SMNVEV (reference sequence). The CDR3 contains 15 residues. V shed 11 bases and J shed 6 bases, with 20 bases lying between them. The DNA of the CDR3 is TGTGCCTCGACGGAAGGGGTCGGCTCTAATTCACCCCTCCACTTT. Amino acid sequence: CASTEGVGSNSPLHF.

This clone was detected once. The chain employs TRBV6-5 and TRBJ1-1; weak D call: TRBD1 (5 bases). Trimming pared 1 base from V and 8 bases from J, leaving 11 bases between. The germline CDR1 and CDR2 sequences are MNHEY and SVGAGI. The CDR3 is 13 amino acids. CDR3 nucleotides: TGTGCCAGCAGTTACTATGGGGGGTCGGAAGCTTTCTTT. Translated: CASSYYGGSEAFF.

This sequence joins TRBV6-5 and TRBJ1-2; D unclear. The V gene's germline CDR1 is MNHEY and CDR2 SVGAGI. The ends were cut back, 5 bases at V and 7 bases at J, with 17 bases in the middle. CDR3 size: 14 residues. This CDR3 reads CASSPTLQLGGYTF. The CDR3 nucleotides are TGTGCCAGCAGTCCCACCCTACAACTGGGTGGCTACACCTTC.

CDR3 residues: CASSLGLFNSPLHF. For the CDR3, the DNA is TGTGCCAGCAGCCTCGGACTGTTTAATTCACCCCTCCACTTT. V and J are TRBV7-2 and TRBJ1-6; D gene unclear. Trimming shortened V by 5 bases and J by 6 bases, and 11 bases separated the two germline ends. Per the germline V gene, CDR1 is SGHTA and CDR2 is FQGNSA. The CDR3 runs 14 residues. The full variable domain, with the rest looked up from reference TRBV7-2 and TRBJ1-6, is GAGVSQSPSNKVTEKGKDVELRCDPISGHTALYWYRQSLGQGLEFLIYFQGNSAPDKSGLPSDRFSAERTGGSVSTLTIQRTQQEDSAVYLCASSLGLFNSPLHFGNGTRLTVT.

The chain recombines TRBV5-4 with TRBJ1-2; 7 bases fit TRBD1. V lost 1 base to trimming and J lost 8 bases; unmatched junction nucleotides: 5. From germline, CDR1 is SGHNT and CDR2 YYREEE (reference sequence). The CDR3 length is 13 residues. CDR3 in amino acids: CASSLKGARGYTF. The CDR3 nucleotides are TGTGCCAGCAGCTTGAAGGGGGCGAGGGGCTACACCTTC. The whole variable domain, remainder taken from reference TRBV5-4 and TRBJ1-2, is ETGVTQSPTHLIKTRGQQVTLRCSSQSGHNTVSWYQQALGQGPQFIFQYYREEENGRGNFPPRFSGLQFPNYSSELNVNALELDDSALYLCASSLKGARGYTFGSGTRLTVV.

The chain recombines TRBV7-2 with TRBJ2-5; 11 positions agree with TRBD2. This CDR3 is 16 amino acids long. V shed 1 base, J shed 1 base, and the junction held 2 bases outside the gene matches. Germline V gene lookup returns CDR1 SGHTA and CDR2 FQGNSA. For the CDR3, the DNA is TGTGCCAGCAGCTTAGTGACTAGCGGGGTCCAAGAGACCCAGTACTTC. The encoded protein is CASSLVTSGVQETQYF.

The chain carries TRBV18 and TRBJ1-6; D call uncertain. The length of the CDR3 is 16 residues. Germline-derived CDR1 and CDR2 are KGHSH and LQKENI. The V and J ends lost 3 bases and 7 bases respectively, with 16 bases between them. CDR3 region: CASSPDLSSTNSPLHF. For the CDR3, the DNA is TGTGCCAGCTCACCGGACTTAAGCTCGACCAATTCACCCCTCCACTTT.

This chain uses TRBV2 with TRBJ2-3, with 9 positions matching TRBD1. The V gene end was trimmed by 6 bases and the J gene end by 3 bases; junction bases not matched to a gene: 4. CDR1 and CDR2 (germline): SNHLY, FYNNEI. The length of the CDR3 is 14 residues. This CDR3 reads CASSQGQGTDTQYF. CDR3 sequence (DNA): TGTGCCAGCAGCCAAGGACAGGGGACAGATACGCAGTATTTT.

The V and J genes are TRBV6-1 and TRBJ2-1; D ambiguous. In germline, CDR1 is MNHNS, CDR2 SASEGT. This CDR3 is 11 amino acids long. V lost 10 bases and J 7 bases, leaving 11 bases between the germline ends. CDR3 residues: CATTNRNEQFF. In DNA, the CDR3 is TGTGCCACCACTAACCGGAATGAGCAGTTCTTC.

The chain uses TRBV19 and TRBJ2-7, with D possibly called TRBD1 or TRBD2 (5 bases each). Germline loops: CDR1 LNHDA, CDR2 SQIVND (reference sequence). The CDR3 totals 16 residues. V gave up 4 bases and J gave up 2 bases, with 18 bases separating them. CDR3 sequence (DNA): TGTGCCAGTAGTACCCGATGGGGCGAGGGACCCTACGAGCAGTACTTC. Translated: CASSTRWGEGPYEQYF.

The gene calls are TRBV29-1 and TRBJ2-1; 9 bases are a match to TRBD2. Germline CDR1 and CDR2: SQVTM and ANQGSEA. V was clipped by 6 bases and J by 8 bases; unmatched bases: 5. The CDR3 is 12 residues long. The CDR3 here is CSVGTSRYEQFF. The CDR3 DNA reads as TGCAGCGTGGGGACTAGCCGGTATGAGCAGTTCTTC.

CDR3 loop: CALMGAGYYEQYF. CDR3 sequence (DNA): TGTGCCTTAATGGGGGCAGGGTACTACGAGCAGTACTTC. This chain joins TRBV6-1 and TRBJ2-7, with D perhaps TRBD1 (6 bases). Germline CDR1 is MNHNS and CDR2 is SASEGT. The length of the CDR3 is 13 residues. V was pared by 11 bases and J by 3 bases, with 17 bases between.

The chain links TRBV4-3 to TRBJ1-1; possible D gene TRBD1, 6 bases. This CDR3 has 14 amino acids. CDR1 LGHNA and CDR2 YSLEER come from the germline V gene. The V end was cut by 2 bases, the J end by 1 base, with 8 bases between. The CDR3, as DNA: TGCGCCAGCAGCCAAACAGGGACGAACACTGAAGCTTTCTTT. This translates into CASSQTGTNTEAFF.

The chain links TRBV6-5 to TRBJ1-3; no definite D call. The CDR3 is 15 residues long. Trimming pared 0 bases from V and 4 bases from J, leaving 10 bases between. Germline assignment: CDR1 MNHEY and CDR2 SVGAGI. The CDR3 region has the DNA TGTGCCAGCAGTTACTCAGGGATTGACGGAAACACCATATATTTT. It encodes CASSYSGIDGNTIYF.

The V gene is TRBV6-5, the J gene TRBJ1-4; D may be TRBD1 (5 bases). Per the germline V gene, CDR1 is MNHEY and CDR2 is SVGAGI. CDR3 length: 13 amino acids. The V end was cut by 6 bases, the J end by 8 bases, with 13 bases between. CDR3 in DNA: TGTGCCAGCAGGGGACCGGGGAACGAAAAACTGTTTTTT. It yields the protein CASRGPGNEKLFF.

This clone came up once. The chain has TRBV6-1 and TRBJ2-7; 7 bases agree with TRBD1. Trimming at V came to 6 bases and at J to 5 bases, leaving 10 bases not matched to a gene. The CDR3 loop spans 14 amino acids. Germline V gene sequence: CDR1 MNHNS, CDR2 SASEGT. The CDR3 loop is CASRTSDRDHEQYF. The CDR3 DNA reads TGTGCCAGCAGAACCTCTGACAGGGACCACGAGCAGTACTTC.

The count of this clone is one. Because it lacks the conserved phenylalanine or tryptophan at the end, this CDR3 is likely a read error. The J gene is TRBJ1-2, the V gene TRBV4-1; 9 bases map to TRBD1. The trim removed 5 bases at V and 0 bases at J, leaving 13 bases unmatched. This CDR3 comprises 18 residues. CDR1 and CDR2 (germline): MGHRA, YSYEKL. Here the CDR3 reads CASSSRPGQGRANYGYTL. CDR3 nucleotides: TGCGCCAGCAGCTCTCGTCCGGGACAGGGTAGGGCTAACTATGGCTACACCCTC.

The V call is TRBV19, the J call TRBJ2-7; D perhaps matches TRBD2 (6 bases). The CDR3 runs 14 residues. Germline CDR1 is LNHDA and CDR2 is SQIVND (reference sequence). With 3 bases removed from V and 0 bases from J, the gap between germline ends came to 9 bases. DNA for the CDR3: TGTGCCAGTAGTATGACGGGAGCCTCCTACGAGCAGTACTTC. This sequence encodes CASSMTGASYEQYF. The whole variable domain, remainder taken from reference TRBV19 and TRBJ2-7, is DGGITQSPKYLFRKEGQNVTLSCEQNLNHDAMYWYRQDPGQGLRLIYYSQIVNDFQKGDIAEGYSVSREKKESFPLTVTSAQKNPTAFYLCASSMTGASYEQYFGPGTRLTVT.

This chain connects TRBV5-1 to TRBJ2-2; D unresolved. V was trimmed by 0 bases and J by 6 bases, leaving 12 bases between them. The CDR3 spans 15 residues. Germline assignment: CDR1 SGHRS and CDR2 YFSETQ. DNA for the CDR3: TGCGCCAGCAGCTTGGACTACTCAGTGCCCGGGGAGCTGTTTTTT. Its translation: CASSLDYSVPGELFF.

In DNA, the CDR3 is TGTGCCAGCAGCTTAGTTGAAGGGGGGGGCAATCAGCCCCAGCATTTT. It codes for CASSLVEGGGNQPQHF. This sequence joins TRBV7-2 and TRBJ1-5, with a possible D match to TRBD1 (6 bases). This CDR3 is built from 16 residues. CDR1 SGHTA and CDR2 FQGNSA come from the germline V gene. Deletions cut 1 base from V and 2 bases from J, with 12 bases between. Using reference TRBV7-2 and TRBJ1-5 for the parts outside the CDR3, the full variable domain is GAGVSQSPSNKVTEKGKDVELRCDPISGHTALYWYRQSLGQGLEFLIYFQGNSAPDKSGLPSDRFSAERTGGSVSTLTIQRTQQEDSAVYLCASSLVEGGGNQPQHFGDGTRLSIL.

The chain employs TRBV6-5 and TRBJ1-2, with D maybe TRBD1 (5 bases). V lost 7 bases and J 2 bases, leaving 11 bases between the germline ends. Germline CDR1 MNHEY, CDR2 SVGAGI. The length of the CDR3 is 13 residues. Here the CDR3 DNA reads TGTGCCAGCACCCGGAAGGGGAACTATGGCTACACCTTC. Protein sequence: CASTRKGNYGYTF.

A remark on this clone: The sample carries other DNA sequences with the same CDR3. This rearrangement joins TRBV18 to TRBJ1-5, with TRBD1 as a possible D gene (6 bases). CDR3 length: 14 residues. The ends were cut back, 3 bases at V and 6 bases at J, with 12 bases in the middle. The germline V gene encodes CDR1 KGHSH and CDR2 LQKENI. CDR3 nucleotides: TGTGCCAGCTCACCGTCACAGGGAGGTCAGCCCCAGCATTTT. It specifies CASSPSQGGQPQHF.

This chain links TRBV27 with TRBJ2-7, with no clear D. Trimming removed 6 bases at V and 6 bases at J, with 15 bases between. CDR3 size: 13 residues. Germline V gene data show CDR1 as MNHEY and CDR2 as SMNVEV (reference sequence). The CDR3 DNA reads TGTGCCAGCAGACCTTCAGGAGAATTCGAGCAGTACTTC. Amino acids: CASRPSGEFEQYF.